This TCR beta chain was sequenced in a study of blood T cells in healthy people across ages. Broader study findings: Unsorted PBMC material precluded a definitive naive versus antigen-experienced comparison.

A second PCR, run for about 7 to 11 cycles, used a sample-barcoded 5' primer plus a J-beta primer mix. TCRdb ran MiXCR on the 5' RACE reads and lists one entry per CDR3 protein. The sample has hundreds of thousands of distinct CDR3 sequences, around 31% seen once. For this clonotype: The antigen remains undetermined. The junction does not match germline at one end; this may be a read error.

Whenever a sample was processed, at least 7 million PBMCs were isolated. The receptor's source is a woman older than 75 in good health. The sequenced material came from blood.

The CDR3 DNA sequence: TGTGCCAGCAGGGAAGACACACGAAGACCCCTCCACTTT. Translation: CASREDTRRPLHF. The chain recombines TRBV2 with TRBJ1-6, with D hard to call. CDR3 length equals 13 residues. The V gene's germline CDR1 is SNHLY and CDR2 FYNNEI. Supplemented by reference TRBV2 and TRBJ1-6, the full variable domain reads EPEVTQTPSHQVTQMGQEVILRCVPISNHLYFYWYRQILGQKVEFLVSFYNNEISEKSEIFDDQFSVERPDGSNFTLKIRSTKLEDSAMYFCASREDTRRPLHFGNGTRLTVT.